The source of this T cell receptor beta chain is a study of human T cells and chemical hapten exposure. Background on the study: The variation in per-sample TCR yields arose mainly from small differences in pooled library volumes.

Findings of the study overall: TCRs exceeding a frequency of 1 in 1000 stayed unchanged under DPC sensitization.

Under the authors' procedure: Sequenced samples showed a median of approximately 96,000 TCRs each, with counts running from roughly 23,000 to 700,000. TCRdb re-analysed the 5' RACE reads in MiXCR, keeping a single row per CDR3 protein. For this entry, the V and J calls and clone size follow TCRdb and not the study's own pipeline. In the table there are around 100,000 distinct CDR3 sequences, around 20% of which are singletons. In regard to this clonotype: Its antigen is unidentified.

Unseparated into fractions, whole blood served as the source from which total RNA was extracted. The trim removed 4 bases at V and 7 bases at J, leaving 7 bases unmatched. Germline V gene data show CDR1 as SGHTA and CDR2 as FQGNSA. The CDR3 length is 15 residues. The source is a human donor in good health. J is TRBJ2-1 and V is TRBV7-2; TRBD2 matches 10 bases. The DNA for the CDR3 is TGTGCCAGCAGCTCATCTAGCGGGAGAAGAAATGAGCAGTTCTTC. This encodes CASSSSSGRRNEQFF.